The rows below give T cell receptor beta chains drawn from one sample of a study of T-cell reconstitution after alpha-beta-depleted transplantation in children. One entry per CDR3 protein, called by TCRdb with MiXCR from the PCR reads. The data contain roughly 500,000 distinct CDR3 sequences, roughly 18% of them singletons. This specimen consisted of PBMCs from the stem cell graft donor, obtained from the stem cell graft. All receptors come from a human donor who donated a stem cell graft to a child with acute lymphoblastic leukemia. Each CDR3 is given with its conserved first and last residue. The order of the fields is CDR3 DNA, CDR3 protein, V gene, clone size, J gene, D gene. A D gene is named only where the DNA matches it firmly. The size of a clone is reported for some rows only, either as once, few or many, or as a class for expanded clones.

CDR3 DNA: TGTGCCAGCAGCGTGAGCGGGAAGTCCTACAATGAGCAGTTCTTC; CDR3 protein: CASSVSGKSYNEQFF; V gene: TRBV9; clone size: few; J gene: TRBJ2-1; D gene: TRBD2
CDR3 DNA: TGTGCCAGCAGCTCGCCGGGACAGGGTAATTATGAGCAGTTCTTC; CDR3 protein: CASSSPGQGNYEQFF; V gene: TRBV6-1; clone size: -; J gene: TRBJ2-1; D gene: TRBD1
CDR3 DNA: TGCAGTGCTAGCTATCTCCCTGGGGCCAACGTCCTGACTTTC; CDR3 protein: CSASYLPGANVLTF; V gene: TRBV20-1; clone size: many; J gene: TRBJ2-6; D gene: -
CDR3 DNA: TGTGCCAGCAGCCCGACTAGCGGGATCTACCAAGAGACCCAGTACTTC; CDR3 protein: CASSPTSGIYQETQYF; V gene: TRBV11-2; clone size: few; J gene: TRBJ2-5; D gene: TRBD2
CDR3 DNA: TGCAGTGCTAACCCTGACAGGGATGAAAAACTGTTTTTT; CDR3 protein: CSANPDRDEKLFF; V gene: TRBV20-1; clone size: few; J gene: TRBJ1-4; D gene: TRBD1
CDR3 DNA: TGTGCCAGCAGTTTATACCGGATCCGACTAGCGGGAGTTAATGAGCAGTTCTTC; CDR3 protein: CASSLYRIRLAGVNEQFF; V gene: TRBV28; clone size: few; J gene: TRBJ2-1; D gene: TRBD2
CDR3 DNA: TGCGCCAGCTCCCCCTTGGGGGCTCTCACAGATACGCAGTATTTT; CDR3 protein: CASSPLGALTDTQYF; V gene: TRBV5-1; clone size: few; J gene: TRBJ2-3; D gene: -
CDR3 DNA: TGTGCCAGCAGCCCCCTCCAGGGGAGCTACAATGAGCAGTTCTTC; CDR3 protein: CASSPLQGSYNEQFF; V gene: TRBV7-3; clone size: few; J gene: TRBJ2-1; D gene: -
CDR3 DNA: TGTGCCAGCAGCCCGAGCGACAATGAGCAGTTCTTC; CDR3 protein: CASSPSDNEQFF; V gene: TRBV9; clone size: many; J gene: TRBJ2-1; D gene: -
CDR3 DNA: TGTGCCACCAGCAGAAATCCCCCCTTTGGGCGGGAATCCTACAATGAGCAGTTCTTC; CDR3 protein: CATSRNPPFGRESYNEQFF; V gene: TRBV15; clone size: -; J gene: TRBJ2-1; D gene: -
CDR3 DNA: TGTGCCAGCAGTTTAGGCGCGGACAGCCCAATCAATGAGCAGTTCTTC; CDR3 protein: CASSLGADSPINEQFF; V gene: TRBV12-3/TRBV12-4; clone size: many; J gene: TRBJ2-1; D gene: -
CDR3 DNA: TGTGCCACCAGCGACAGGGAGTTAAGCATTCAGTACTTC; CDR3 protein: CATSDRELSIQYF; V gene: TRBV15; clone size: few; J gene: TRBJ2-4; D gene: TRBD1
CDR3 DNA: TGCGCCAGCAGCTTCCGAAGGTCGTATTTGGGAGAGGGTCTCAACACCGGGGAGCTGTTTTTT; CDR3 protein: CASSFRRSYLGEGLNTGELFF; V gene: TRBV5-1; clone size: many; J gene: TRBJ2-2; D gene: -
CDR3 DNA: TGTGCCAGCATCCTCAGACAGGGGGCCACTGAAGCTTTCTTT; CDR3 protein: CASILRQGATEAFF; V gene: TRBV12-3/TRBV12-4; clone size: -; J gene: TRBJ1-1; D gene: TRBD1
CDR3 DNA: TGTGCCACCAGCAGAGAAGGGACAGATCACGAGCAGTACTTC; CDR3 protein: CATSREGTDHEQYF; V gene: TRBV15; clone size: few; J gene: TRBJ2-7; D gene: TRBD1
CDR3 DNA: TGCAGCGTCTCTTCGATACCCCTTAGGGGGAACACTGAAGCTTTCTTT; CDR3 protein: CSVSSIPLRGNTEAFF; V gene: TRBV29-1; clone size: -; J gene: TRBJ1-1; D gene: -
CDR3 DNA: TGTGCCAGCAGTGCGGGGGCGACTAATGAAAAACTGTTTTTT; CDR3 protein: CASSAGATNEKLFF; V gene: TRBV5-6; clone size: -; J gene: TRBJ1-4; D gene: -
CDR3 DNA: TGTGCCAGCAGCCTAAGTCCGGGAGACAATCAGCCCCAGCATTTT; CDR3 protein: CASSLSPGDNQPQHF; V gene: TRBV3-1; clone size: -; J gene: TRBJ1-5; D gene: -
CDR3 DNA: TGTGCCAGCAGTGAAATTGGGGGCCTGGGGAATGAGCAGTTCTTC; CDR3 protein: CASSEIGGLGNEQFF; V gene: TRBV2; clone size: few; J gene: TRBJ2-1; D gene: -
CDR3 DNA: TGTGCCAGCAGCCGGGGACAGAGCAATCAGCCCCAGCATTTT; CDR3 protein: CASSRGQSNQPQHF; V gene: TRBV5-5; clone size: few; J gene: TRBJ1-5; D gene: TRBD1
CDR3 DNA: TGTGCCAGCAGTACCGGACTAGCGGGAGGGCCCTACAATGAGCAGTTCTTC; CDR3 protein: CASSTGLAGGPYNEQFF; V gene: TRBV7-9; clone size: few; J gene: TRBJ2-1; D gene: TRBD2
CDR3 DNA: TGCAGTGCTAGTGTGGGGACGGAGAACACCGGGGAGCTGTTTTTT; CDR3 protein: CSASVGTENTGELFF; V gene: TRBV20-1; clone size: -; J gene: TRBJ2-2; D gene: -
CDR3 DNA: TGCAGTGCTAGACTAGCGGGGGAATACGAGCAGTACTTC; CDR3 protein: CSARLAGEYEQYF; V gene: TRBV20-1; clone size: many; J gene: TRBJ2-7; D gene: TRBD2
CDR3 DNA: TGCAGCGTTCATGAGGGCCTCACTGAAGCTTTCTTT; CDR3 protein: CSVHEGLTEAFF; V gene: TRBV29-1; clone size: few; J gene: TRBJ1-1; D gene: -
CDR3 DNA: TGCGCCAGCAGCCAAGGTCCAGAACCTATACTGAACACTGAAGCTTTCTTT; CDR3 protein: CASSQGPEPILNTEAFF; V gene: TRBV4-1; clone size: -; J gene: TRBJ1-1; D gene: -
CDR3 DNA: TGTGCCAGTACCACCCTGGGGACAACTACCTCCTACAATGAGCAGTTCTTC; CDR3 protein: CASTTLGTTTSYNEQFF; V gene: TRBV19; clone size: few; J gene: TRBJ2-1; D gene: -
CDR3 DNA: TGTGCCAGCAGCTTAGGATATGCACGGACTAGCTTTTCCGGGGAGCTGTTTTTT; CDR3 protein: CASSLGYARTSFSGELFF; V gene: TRBV11-2; clone size: few; J gene: TRBJ2-2; D gene: TRBD2
CDR3 DNA: TGTGCCAGCAGACCCCTGGGGAGCGGGAGGTTCACAGATACGCAGTATTTT; CDR3 protein: CASRPLGSGRFTDTQYF; V gene: TRBV11-2; clone size: -; J gene: TRBJ2-3; D gene: TRBD2
CDR3 DNA: TGTGCCAGTAGTATTTCAGGGGGCTCGGCGTATGGCTACACCTTC; CDR3 protein: CASSISGGSAYGYTF; V gene: TRBV19; clone size: -; J gene: TRBJ1-2; D gene: TRBD1
CDR3 DNA: TGTGCCAGCAGCCAAGACGGGCAGGGGGCGCTTCGGGGGATTTTT; CDR3 protein: CASSQDGQGALRGIF; V gene: TRBV3-1; clone size: -; J gene: TRBJ2-3; D gene: TRBD1
CDR3 DNA: TGCAGCGTTGAGGCGGGGCCGGGAACTGAAGCTTTCTTT; CDR3 protein: CSVEAGPGTEAFF; V gene: TRBV29-1; clone size: few; J gene: TRBJ1-1; D gene: -
CDR3 DNA: TGTGCCAGCAGGACCGGGACAGGGAGTACCGGGGAGCTGTTTTTT; CDR3 protein: CASRTGTGSTGELFF; V gene: TRBV2; clone size: few; J gene: TRBJ2-2; D gene: TRBD1
CDR3 DNA: TGCAGTGCTAGACAAACAGGGGGCAGGACTGAAGCTTTCTTT; CDR3 protein: CSARQTGGRTEAFF; V gene: TRBV20-1; clone size: many; J gene: TRBJ1-1; D gene: TRBD1
CDR3 DNA: TGTGCCAGCAGCTTAGGAGCGGGAGCCGCCTACGAGCAGTACTTC; CDR3 protein: CASSLGAGAAYEQYF; V gene: TRBV7-7; clone size: few; J gene: TRBJ2-7; D gene: TRBD2
CDR3 DNA: TGCGCCAGCAGTGAGTCGCCGCTACAGGGGGGTTCACCCCTCCACTTT; CDR3 protein: CASSESPLQGGSPLHF; V gene: TRBV10-1; clone size: -; J gene: TRBJ1-6; D gene: TRBD1
CDR3 DNA: TGTGCCACCAGCGAGAGGGACCGCCAGTACAATGAGCAGTTCTTC; CDR3 protein: CATSERDRQYNEQFF; V gene: TRBV15; clone size: -; J gene: TRBJ2-1; D gene: -
CDR3 DNA: TGTGCCAGCAGTTTGACGGAGGAGACTGAAGCTTTCTTT; CDR3 protein: CASSLTEETEAFF; V gene: TRBV12-3/TRBV12-4; clone size: few; J gene: TRBJ1-1; D gene: -
CDR3 DNA: TGTGCCAGCAGCTTTCATCCCGGGAGGGGGATTGGCGGGGAGCTGTTTTTT; CDR3 protein: CASSFHPGRGIGGELFF; V gene: TRBV7-8; clone size: -; J gene: TRBJ2-2; D gene: TRBD2
CDR3 DNA: TGTGCCAGCTCCCTATCCGATTCTGGAAACACCATATATTTT; CDR3 protein: CASSLSDSGNTIYF; V gene: TRBV19; clone size: -; J gene: TRBJ1-3; D gene: -
CDR3 DNA: TGCAGCGTTGAAGATCCCCTTTCACACACAGATACGCAGTATTTT; CDR3 protein: CSVEDPLSHTDTQYF; V gene: TRBV29-1; clone size: -; J gene: TRBJ2-3; D gene: -
CDR3 DNA: TGTGCCAGCAGCCAAGACTTGGCGGGACTCGACTACGAGCAGTACTTC; CDR3 protein: CASSQDLAGLDYEQYF; V gene: TRBV4-2; clone size: few; J gene: TRBJ2-7; D gene: -
CDR3 DNA: TGCAGTGCTAGAGAGGAGGAAGCCCGCTCCTACAATGAGCAGTTCTTC; CDR3 protein: CSAREEEARSYNEQFF; V gene: TRBV20-1; clone size: few; J gene: TRBJ2-1; D gene: -
CDR3 DNA: TGCGCCAGCAGCTTGCCCTCAACTGGGGGCAATGAGCAGTTCTTC; CDR3 protein: CASSLPSTGGNEQFF; V gene: TRBV5-1; clone size: -; J gene: TRBJ2-1; D gene: -
CDR3 DNA: TGTGCCAGCAGTTTGCAGGGAGCGAACACCGGGGAGCTGTTTTTT; CDR3 protein: CASSLQGANTGELFF; V gene: TRBV12-3/TRBV12-4; clone size: many; J gene: TRBJ2-2; D gene: -
CDR3 DNA: TGCAGTGCTCTATTAGCGGAGACCCTCACAGATACGCAGTATTTT; CDR3 protein: CSALLAETLTDTQYF; V gene: TRBV20-1; clone size: -; J gene: TRBJ2-3; D gene: -
CDR3 DNA: TGTGCCAGCAGTCCTGAGCGGGAGGTAGAGACCCAGTACTTC; CDR3 protein: CASSPEREVETQYF; V gene: TRBV12-3/TRBV12-4; clone size: few; J gene: TRBJ2-5; D gene: TRBD2
CDR3 DNA: TGCGCCAGCAGCTTGGACGAAAGGAGGATCACTGAAGCTTTCTTT; CDR3 protein: CASSLDERRITEAFF; V gene: TRBV5-1; clone size: few; J gene: TRBJ1-1; D gene: -
CDR3 DNA: TGCGCCAGCAGCTCCTGGACCGCGATGAACACTGAAGCTTTCTTT; CDR3 protein: CASSSWTAMNTEAFF; V gene: TRBV5-1; clone size: -; J gene: TRBJ1-1; D gene: -
CDR3 DNA: TGTGCCAGCAGTTACACAGGGGTCTGGAGGGACTACGAGCAGTACTTC; CDR3 protein: CASSYTGVWRDYEQYF; V gene: TRBV6-5; clone size: -; J gene: TRBJ2-7; D gene: -
CDR3 DNA: TGTGCCAGCAGCCTCCTGCCGGGACTAGCGGGAGATACGCAGTATTTT; CDR3 protein: CASSLLPGLAGDTQYF; V gene: TRBV11-2; clone size: few; J gene: TRBJ2-3; D gene: TRBD2
CDR3 DNA: TGTGCCAGCAGATGGGTCAAGAATGAGCAGTTCTTC; CDR3 protein: CASRWVKNEQFF; V gene: TRBV6-5; clone size: -; J gene: TRBJ2-1; D gene: -
CDR3 DNA: TGCAGTGCTAGTGGCCAGCGGGAGTTACCCTACGAGCAGTACTTC; CDR3 protein: CSASGQRELPYEQYF; V gene: TRBV20-1; clone size: -; J gene: TRBJ2-7; D gene: TRBD2
CDR3 DNA: TGTGCCAGCAGTGGACTAGCGGGAGTCCCCGAGCAGTACTTC; CDR3 protein: CASSGLAGVPEQYF; V gene: TRBV28; clone size: -; J gene: TRBJ2-7; D gene: TRBD2
CDR3 DNA: TGCGCCAGCAGCTTGGGTCCAGGGGAGTACAATGAGCAGTTCTTC; CDR3 protein: CASSLGPGEYNEQFF; V gene: TRBV5-1; clone size: few; J gene: TRBJ2-1; D gene: -
CDR3 DNA: TGTGCCAGCAGTTCAGGACAGGGGGTGAAATCACCCCTCCACTTT; CDR3 protein: CASSSGQGVKSPLHF; V gene: TRBV12-3/TRBV12-4; clone size: -; J gene: TRBJ1-6; D gene: TRBD1
CDR3 DNA: TGCGCCAGCAGCCTCGGGCTGACCAGAGGACTAGCGAAAAACATTCAGTACTTC; CDR3 protein: CASSLGLTRGLAKNIQYF; V gene: TRBV4-1; clone size: -; J gene: TRBJ2-4; D gene: TRBD2
CDR3 DNA: TGCGCCAGCAGCCGTGGGGGACACCGGAACACCGGGGAGCTGTTTTTT; CDR3 protein: CASSRGGHRNTGELFF; V gene: TRBV5-1; clone size: few; J gene: TRBJ2-2; D gene: -